The clone carrying this T cell receptor beta chain was counted a single time. This entry is derived from a study of T cells in Graves' hyperthyroidism and ophthalmopathy. About the study: Peripheral blood was obtained at initial diagnosis, preceding any treatment.

Every diagnosis used clinical symptoms, serum thyroxine and TRAb, thyroid ultrasound and orbital computed tomography. The PBMCs studied were ones that came from 8.5 to 10 ml fresh peripheral blood. Amplified TCR beta CDR3 regions derived from RNA transcripts. HTBI primers were the set used in a first-round RT-PCR of the TCR CDR3. MiXCR, run by TCRdb on the multiplex PCR reads, gives a single entry per CDR3 protein. The sample yields hundreds of thousands of distinct CDR3 sequences, about 15% seen once. Germline V gene lookup returns CDR1 MNHEY and CDR2 SVGEGT. The junction had 4 bases not matched to a gene; V was cut back by 4 bases and J by 2 bases. This CDR3 has 14 amino acids.

The J gene is TRBJ2-7, the V gene TRBV6-2 or TRBV6-3, with 8 bases matching TRBD2. Sample: blood. This clonotype was obtained from a woman aged 60-75 years with Graves' ophthalmopathy. Here the CDR3 DNA reads TGTGCCAGCAGTTTAGCGGGGAATACCTACGAGCAGTACTTC. Translation: CASSLAGNTYEQYF.